This entry concerns a single T cell receptor (beta chain). Its antigen is not identified. This sample stems from a study of human T cells and chemical hapten exposure. Overall study: Small volume differences among pooled libraries mainly caused per-sample TCR yield variation.

Total RNA was extracted from unfractionated whole blood. The CDR3 length is 13 residues. V lost 6 bases and J lost 7; bases outside the gene matches: 6. CDR1 is MDHEN, CDR2 SYDVKM, per germline. Regarding the study as a whole: Sensitization with DPC brought no change to TCRs above 1 in 1000 in frequency.

Single cDNA molecules in the library carried unique molecular identifiers attached during preparation. Original methodology: Ranging from roughly 23,224 to 700,000, TCR counts per sample had a median value of roughly 96,000. TCRdb reanalysed the 5' RACE reads using MiXCR and keeps one entry per CDR3 protein. TCRdb's processing, not the study's, gives the V and J calls here. This table has approximately 110,000 distinct CDR3 sequences, roughly 19% appearing once. The chain links TRBV28 to TRBJ2-5, with 9 bases identical to TRBD2. The sequence was collected from a human donor in good health. This CDR3 is CASRPTSGWTQYF. CDR3 DNA: TGTGCCAGCAGACCCACTAGCGGGTGGACCCAGTACTTC.